This T cell receptor beta chain originates from a study of T cells in localized non-small cell lung cancer. The method was immunoSEQ multiplex PCR; TCRdb's version includes in-frame clones alone and lacks a portion of them. The table includes 1,500 to 2,000 clones, around a fifth detected once. CDR3 length: 18 residues. Germline V CDR1 and CDR2: SGHNT, YENEEA. The ends lost 5 bases at V and 1 base at J; junction bases unmatched: 5. Adjacent lung was taken at least 2 cm from the tumor margin, free of atypia. The study, taken as a whole, reports: Among the tissues sampled, uninvolved adjacent lung had the highest T cell clonality, above tumor.

This clone was observed a few times. Its cognate antigen is unknown. The chain recombines TRBV11-3 with TRBJ2-2; TRBD2 aligns across 15 bases. The sequence came from an older female donor with stage I lung adenocarcinoma. Sequencing used normal lung tissue next to the tumor, obtained before any cancer treatment. The CDR3 reads CASSSPGLAGGNTGELFF. CDR3 DNA: TGTGCCAGCAGCAGCCCGGGACTAGCGGGAGGGAACACCGGGGAGCTGTTTTTT.